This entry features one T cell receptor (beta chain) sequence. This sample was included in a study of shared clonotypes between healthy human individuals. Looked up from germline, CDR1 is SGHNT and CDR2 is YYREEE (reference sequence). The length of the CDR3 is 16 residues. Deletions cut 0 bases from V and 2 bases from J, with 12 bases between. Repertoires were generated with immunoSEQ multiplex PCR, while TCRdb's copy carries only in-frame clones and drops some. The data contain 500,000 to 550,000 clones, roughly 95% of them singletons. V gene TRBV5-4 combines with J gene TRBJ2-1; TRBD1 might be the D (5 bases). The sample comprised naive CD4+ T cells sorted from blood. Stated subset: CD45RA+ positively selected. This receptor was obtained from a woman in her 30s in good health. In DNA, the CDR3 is TGTGCCAGCAGCTTGGAAGCCAGGGAACCCTACAATGAGCAGTTCTTC. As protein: CASSLEAREPYNEQFF.